Presented here are 20 T cell receptor beta chains from one specimen sequenced in a study of shared clonotypes between healthy human individuals. Clones were sequenced by immunoSEQ multiplex PCR, and TCRdb holds only the in-frame ones, with some missing. This sample yields about 800,000 clones, of which roughly 96% are seen a single time; around 0.25% belongs to the top ten. It was CD45RO-negative cells, positively selected for CCR7, that made up naive CD8 cells, with terminally differentiated effector memory CD45RA+ cells excluded. Material for sequencing was naive CD8+ T cells sorted from blood. All receptors derive from a man aged 30 to 45 in good health.

The chain links TRBV6-5 to TRBJ2-1, with D hard to call. The V and J ends lost 0 bases and 7 bases respectively, with 13 bases between them. The CDR3 length is 15 residues. CDR1 and CDR2 (germline): MNHEY, SVGAGI. The CDR3 spells CASSYSMGSGNEQFF. In DNA, the CDR3 is TGTGCCAGCAGTTACTCGATGGGGTCTGGTAATGAGCAGTTCTTC.

This chain uses TRBV5-6 with TRBJ1-5, with a tentative D call TRBD1 (5 bases). Trimming took off 1 base at V and 6 bases at J, with 11 bases between the two ends. This CDR3 is built from 14 residues. The germline V gene has CDR1 SGHDT and CDR2 YYEEEE. Here the CDR3 reads CASSLLGEGQPQHF. DNA of the CDR3: TGTGCCAGCAGCTTGTTGGGGGAGGGTCAGCCCCAGCATTTT.

V is TRBV7-2 and J is TRBJ2-5; perhaps D is TRBD1 or TRBD2 (5 bases each). CDR3 length: 16 amino acids. Trimming removed 7 bases at V and 4 bases at J, with 22 bases between. The germline V gene has CDR1 SGHTA and CDR2 FQGNSA. This CDR3 is CASTVGLGGKRETQYF. CDR3 coding DNA: TGTGCCAGCACCGTAGGTCTTGGGGGAAAGAGAGAGACCCAGTACTTC.

The chain recombines TRBV30 with TRBJ2-7; 9 positions agree with TRBD1. CDR1 is GTSNPN and CDR2 is SVGIG in the germline V gene (reference sequence). With 5 bases clipped from V and 6 bases from J, the junction kept 11 bases outside the gene matches. This CDR3 is built from 14 residues. In DNA form, the CDR3 reads TGTGCCTGGTCTCTGTCGGACAGGGGTCGCGAGCAGTACTTC. Translated: CAWSLSDRGREQYF.

DNA of the CDR3: TGTGCCAGCAGCGTAGGGGGGGTCTACTACAATGAGCAGTTCTTC. Protein product: CASSVGGVYYNEQFF. The rearrangement joins TRBV9 to TRBJ2-1, with a weak D call TRBD2 (6 bases). The ends were cut back, 0 bases at V and 3 bases at J, with 10 bases in the middle. This CDR3 spans 15 amino acids. The germline V gene encodes CDR1 SGDLS and CDR2 YYNGEE.

This clone was recorded once. Other DNA sequences of this sample code for an identical CDR3. This chain uses TRBV9 with TRBJ1-4, with D unclear. The CDR3 spans 15 residues. The germline V gene encodes CDR1 SGDLS and CDR2 YYNGEE. V lost 0 bases and J 0 bases, leaving 6 bases between the germline ends. CDR3 DNA sequence: TGTGCCAGCAGCGTAGGCGGAACAACTAATGAAAAACTGTTTTTT. This encodes CASSVGGTTNEKLFF.

The rearrangement links TRBV4-2 to TRBJ2-1, with D possibly TRBD2 on 5 matching bases. V lost 1 base and J 0 bases, leaving 13 bases between the germline ends. This CDR3 is 17 amino acids long. Germline V lookup: CDR1 LGHNA, CDR2 YNFKEQ. The CDR3 DNA reads as TGTGCCAGCAGCCAAGTGGCTAGCCCTACCTCCTACAATGAGCAGTTCTTC. Amino acids: CASSQVASPTSYNEQFF.

The V gene is TRBV7-9, the J gene TRBJ2-5, with D possibly matching TRBD1 (6 bases). Germline V lookup: CDR1 SEHNR, CDR2 FQNEAQ (reference sequence). The CDR3 is 15 residues long. Trimming removed 5 bases at V and 2 bases at J, with 15 bases between. The CDR3 DNA reads TGTGCCAGCAGCATTACAGGGTGGTGGCAAGAGACCCAGTACTTC. It specifies CASSITGWWQETQYF.

The J gene is TRBJ2-7, the V gene TRBV29-1, with TRBD1 identical over 8 bases. Germline loops: CDR1 SQVTM, CDR2 ANQGSEA. CDR3 length: 14 residues. V trimming: 2 bases; J trimming: 4 bases; junction bases outside the gene matches: 7. CDR3 coding DNA: TGCAGCGTTGAATCGGACAGGGAAAATTACGAGCAGTACTTC. Its protein product is CSVESDRENYEQYF.

The chain employs TRBV7-2 and TRBJ1-2; 7 bases fit TRBD1. From germline, CDR1 is SGHTA and CDR2 FQGNSA. Trimming cost V 5 bases and J 2 bases; bases outside gene matches: 14. The CDR3 has 17 residues. The CDR3, as DNA: TGTGCCAGCAGCCTGTGGACAGGTTCCTTAACGAACTATGGCTACACCTTC. It translates to CASSLWTGSLTNYGYTF.

The V call is TRBV7-2, the J call TRBJ2-7; no firm D call. V lost 1 base and J 0 bases, leaving 4 bases between the germline ends. The CDR3 contains 13 residues. Germline V gene sequence: CDR1 SGHTA, CDR2 FQGNSA. The CDR3 loop reads CASSLVNSYEQYF. The CDR3 DNA reads TGTGCCAGCAGCTTAGTTAACTCCTACGAGCAGTACTTC.

In this sample, this clone turned up once. The chain has TRBV25-1 and TRBJ1-3; D gene uncertain. Trimming cost V 0 bases and J 4 bases, with 4 bases left between them. The germline V gene has CDR1 MGHDK and CDR2 SYGVNS. The CDR3 extends over 13 amino acids. CDR3 amino acids: CASSEYLGNTIYF. In nucleotides, the CDR3 is TGTGCCAGCAGTGAATATCTGGGAAACACCATATATTTT. Looking up the rest from reference TRBV25-1 and TRBJ1-3 gives the full variable domain: EADIYQTPRYLVIGTGKKITLECSQTMGHDKMYWYQQDPGMELHLIHYSYGVNSTEKGDLSSESTVSRIRTEHFPLTLESARPSHTSQYLCASSEYLGNTIYFGEGSWLTVV.

The chain joins TRBV6-6 to TRBJ2-5, with 9 bases aligning to TRBD1. CDR3 length equals 15 residues. Trimming cost V 0 bases and J 7 bases; bases outside gene matches: 6. In germline, CDR1 is MNHNY, CDR2 SVGAGI (reference sequence). This CDR3 is CASSYSLDRGGTQYF. The CDR3 DNA sequence: TGTGCCAGCAGTTACTCTCTGGACAGGGGAGGGACCCAGTACTTC.

V and J are TRBV28 and TRBJ1-1; 7 nucleotides align to TRBD1. Germline lookup yields CDR1 MDHEN and CDR2 SYDVKM. V lost 4 bases, J lost 2 bases, and 7 bases stayed unmatched. There are 15 residues in the CDR3. CDR3 sequence: CASSSWGQSNTEAFF. The CDR3 DNA is TGTGCCAGCAGTTCATGGGGACAGTCTAACACTGAAGCTTTCTTT.

The chain carries TRBV7-8 and TRBJ2-1; D possibly corresponds to TRBD2 (5 bases). The CDR3 length is 14 residues. The V end was cut by 4 bases, the J end by 3 bases, with 10 bases between. Per the germline V gene, CDR1 is SGHVS and CDR2 is FQNEAQ. DNA for the CDR3: TGTGCCAGCAGCTCGCGCCGGGACTACAATGAGCAGTTCTTC. It codes for CASSSRRDYNEQFF.

The CDR3 DNA sequence: TGCAGCGTTGGGGGAGCGGGTTTCAACGAGCAGTACTTC. Its protein product is CSVGGAGFNEQYF. J is TRBJ2-7 and V is TRBV29-1; the D gene is possibly TRBD2 (6 bases). V was clipped by 4 bases and J by 5 bases, with 15 bases between them. Germline lookup yields CDR1 SQVTM and CDR2 ANQGSEA. CDR3 length equals 13 residues.

In its sample, this clone was seen once. Compared with germline, one end of the junction differs, possibly owing to a read error. In the same sample, other DNA sequences code for this CDR3. V usage is TRBV5-6 and J usage is TRBJ2-3; tentatively, D is TRBD2 (5 bases). Germline CDR1 SGHDT, CDR2 YYEEEE. This CDR3 has 13 amino acids. Written as DNA, the CDR3 is TGTGCCAGCAGCCGCGAGGGCACGGATACGCAGTATTTT. This encodes CASSREGTDTQYF.

The chain uses TRBV5-4 and TRBJ2-7; D may be TRBD2 (6 bases). CDR3 size: 12 residues. Germline loops: CDR1 SGHNT, CDR2 YYREEE (reference sequence). The V gene lost 2 bases and the J gene lost 6 bases, with 9 bases spanning the gap. The CDR3 reads CASSFGGGEQYF. As DNA, the CDR3 is TGTGCCAGCAGCTTCGGGGGAGGCGAGCAGTACTTC. Drawing the rest from reference TRBV5-4 and TRBJ2-7, the complete variable domain is ETGVTQSPTHLIKTRGQQVTLRCSSQSGHNTVSWYQQALGQGPQFIFQYYREEENGRGNFPPRFSGLQFPNYSSELNVNALELDDSALYLCASSFGGGEQYFGPGTRLTVT.

The chain is built from TRBV27 and TRBJ1-2, with 7 nucleotides matching TRBD1. Germline values: CDR1 MNHEY, CDR2 SMNVEV (reference sequence). Germline trimming cut 1 base from V and 6 bases from J; bases unmatched to any gene: 2. The CDR3 totals 13 residues. CDR3 DNA: TGTGCCAGCAGTTTATACGGACAGGATGGCTACACCTTC. Its protein product is CASSLYGQDGYTF.

The gene calls are TRBV27 and TRBJ2-3; 14 nucleotides match TRBD2. Trimming cost V 5 bases and J 2 bases; bases outside gene matches: 15. Germline V CDR1 and CDR2: MNHEY, SMNVEV (reference sequence). The CDR3 has 20 residues. Here the CDR3 reads CASSHYTGLAGGPDTDTQYF. As DNA, the CDR3 is TGTGCCAGCAGTCACTACACAGGACTAGCGGGAGGTCCTGACACAGATACGCAGTATTTT.